This TCR beta chain stems from a study of shared clonotypes between healthy human individuals. Study overall: The cohort had two women and a few men, ages 18 to 49. Study conclusions and caveats: The low donor count limited represented genetic and exposure-history diversity.

The CDR3 consists of 13 residues. Per germline, CDR1 SNHLY and CDR2 FYNNEI. The V gene lost 8 bases and the J gene lost 7 bases, with 17 bases spanning the gap. For genomic DNA, unsorted samples relied on 85 million to 100 million PBMCs. The table lists this clone with a few counts. Its target is unknown. This table comes from immunoSEQ multiplex PCR, and its TCRdb copy is limited to in-frame clones, with some not included. The data hold around 530,000 clones, with around 78% observed a single time. This TCR was sampled from a woman in her forties in good health. Some clones in this sample may be carry-over from other donors' samples. The V and J genes are TRBV2 and TRBJ1-2; D not certain. Sequencing was done on a sample of PBMCs. CDR3 DNA sequence: TGTGCCAGCGGTGTTTCTGAGTTTGGTGGCTACACCTTC. Translated: CASGVSEFGGYTF.